The clone carrying this TCR beta chain was counted between two and nine times. Its cognate antigen is unknown. These data are taken from a study of CD8 T cells in ankylosing spondylitis. Study-wide results and limits: A TCR beta motif made of about 8 highly homologous variants seemed typical of ankylosing spondylitis blood.

The CDR3 spans 16 residues. Germline loops: CDR1 GTSNPN, CDR2 SVGIG (reference sequence). Trimming cost V 5 bases and J 0 bases; bases outside gene matches: 7. One entry per CDR3 protein, called by TCRdb with MiXCR from the 5' RACE reads. The sample carries about 540,000 distinct CDR3 sequences, more than 9.5% recorded once. The genes are TRBV30 and TRBJ2-6, with TRBD1 matching over 7 bases. Sequencing was carried out using blood, either unsorted or a sorted T cell fraction (not recorded which). The origin of this receptor is a male donor with ankylosing spondylitis. The CDR3 here is CAWGDRAHSGANVLTF. The CDR3 nucleotides are TGTGCCTGGGGTGACAGGGCCCACTCTGGGGCCAACGTCCTGACTTTC.